These 15 T cell receptor beta chains were sequenced from one sample in a study of blood T cell repertoires in COVID-19. Sequenced by immunoSEQ multiplex PCR; TCRdb stores in-frame clones only, minus some. The sample contains about 160,000 clones, approximately 90% of which appear only once. The sample comprised peripheral blood. Source of these receptors: a woman in her fifties or sixties who had recovered from COVID-19.

The chain uses TRBV28 and TRBJ1-2; perhaps TRBD1 as D (5 bases). The CDR3 is 15 amino acids. The germline V and J ends were trimmed by 5 bases and 3 bases, with 16 bases remaining between them. Germline assignment: CDR1 MDHEN and CDR2 SYDVKM. The CDR3 reads CASSQSAGKHYGYTF. In nucleotides, the CDR3 is TGTGCCAGCAGTCAATCGGCAGGGAAGCACTATGGCTACACCTTC.

The rearrangement joins TRBV25-1 to TRBJ2-3, with D possibly matching TRBD2 (6 bases). Trimming took off 6 bases at V and 8 bases at J, with 18 bases between the two ends. Germline V gene lookup returns CDR1 MGHDK and CDR2 SYGVNS. The CDR3 loop spans 14 amino acids. In DNA form, the CDR3 reads TGTGCCAGCAGCCCCGGGGAGGCGACGAGTACGCAGTATTTT. This encodes CASSPGEATSTQYF.

The V gene is TRBV5-1, the J gene TRBJ2-3, with D possibly TRBD2 on 5 matching bases. The germline V and J ends were trimmed by 5 bases and 4 bases, with 20 bases remaining between them. CDR1 and CDR2 (germline): SGHRS, YFSETQ. The CDR3 runs to 16 residues. CDR3 DNA: TGCGCCAGCAGGCCCATAGCGACCCTGGGTGCAGATACGCAGTATTTT. This encodes CASRPIATLGADTQYF.

The chain employs TRBV6-6 and TRBJ1-4; no firm D call. The CDR3 length is 15 residues. V was clipped by 0 bases and J by 5 bases, with 10 bases between them. Germline CDR1 reads MNHNY; CDR2 reads SVGAGI (reference sequence). The CDR3: CASSYSAGYNEKLFF. CDR3 bases: TGTGCCAGCAGTTACTCGGCCGGGTACAATGAAAAACTGTTTTTT.

The sample holds a few counts of this clone. J is TRBJ1-1 and V is TRBV5-1, with no clear D. This CDR3 is 17 amino acids long. Germline assignment: CDR1 SGHRS and CDR2 YFSETQ. V was shortened by 2 bases and J by 0 bases, with 17 bases between the two germline ends. In DNA, the CDR3 is TGCGCCAGCAGCTTTCGGGGAGAAAGGAGCATGAACACTGAAGCTTTCTTT. It codes for CASSFRGERSMNTEAFF.

The chain is built from TRBV18 and TRBJ2-7; TRBD1 agrees at 8 bases. Germline V gene data show CDR1 as KGHSH and CDR2 as LQKENI. The CDR3 totals 13 residues. J was trimmed by 2 bases and V by 5 bases; bases with no gene match: 2. Written as DNA, the CDR3 is TGTGCCAGCTCATGGACAGGGACCTACGAGCAGTACTTC. This codes for CASSWTGTYEQYF.

CDR3 loop: CASSLSGGRFTEKLFF. The CDR3 nucleotides are TGTGCCAGCAGTTTATCGGGCGGGAGATTCACGGAAAAACTGTTTTTT. The J gene is TRBJ1-4, the V gene TRBV27; D is uncertain. V lost 0 bases and J 8 bases, leaving 16 bases between the germline ends. The CDR3 totals 16 residues. Germline V CDR1 and CDR2: MNHEY, SMNVEV (reference sequence).

The V and J genes are TRBV6-5 and TRBJ2-5, with D possibly TRBD1 on 6 matching bases. V gave up 2 bases and J gave up 5 bases, with 6 bases separating them. The CDR3 sequence is 12 residues long. Germline-derived CDR1 and CDR2 are MNHEY and SVGAGI. In DNA form, the CDR3 reads TGTGCCAGCAGTTACAGGGGGGAGACCCAGTACTTC. Translated: CASSYRGETQYF.

The V and J genes are TRBV9 and TRBJ2-5; D is ambiguous. V was pared by 5 bases and J by 5 bases, with 25 bases between. Per the germline V gene, CDR1 is SGDLS and CDR2 is YYNGEE. The CDR3 consists of 17 residues. The CDR3: CASSPTSFHGSEETQYF. DNA for the CDR3: TGTGCCAGCAGTCCCACTTCCTTTCACGGTAGTGAGGAGACCCAGTACTTC.

The chain is built from TRBV28 and TRBJ1-5, with unresolved D. V was shortened by 2 bases and J by 4 bases, with 3 bases between the two germline ends. CDR3 length: 12 residues. Germline V gene data show CDR1 as MDHEN and CDR2 as SYDVKM. The CDR3 is CASSLPNQPQHF. CDR3 nucleotides: TGTGCCAGCAGTTTACCAAATCAGCCCCAGCATTTT. The variable domain in full, with the rest retrieved from reference TRBV28 and TRBJ1-5, is DVKVTQSSRYLVKRTGEKVFLECVQDMDHENMFWYRQDPGLGLRLIYFSYDVKMKEKGDIPEGYSVSREKKERFSLILESASTNQTSMYLCASSLPNQPQHFGDGTRLSIL.

This rearrangement joins TRBV4-2 to TRBJ1-4, with a possible D match to TRBD1 (6 bases). Germline CDR1 reads LGHNA; CDR2 reads YNFKEQ. CDR3 length: 17 amino acids. V was cut by 1 base and J by 0 bases, with 12 bases left in between. The CDR3 sequence is CASSQVGAGATNEKLFF. In DNA form, the CDR3 reads TGTGCCAGCAGCCAAGTAGGGGCAGGGGCAACTAATGAAAAACTGTTTTTT.

The rearrangement links TRBV2 to TRBJ2-1, with D perhaps TRBD2 (5 bases). This CDR3 has 14 amino acids. Germline V gene data show CDR1 as SNHLY and CDR2 as FYNNEI. V was shortened by 11 bases and J by 1 base, with 15 bases between the two germline ends. The CDR3 spells CALEGYGSYNEQFF. CDR3 DNA: TGTGCCCTAGAGGGCTATGGGTCCTACAATGAGCAGTTCTTC. Complete variable domain (other parts from reference TRBV2 and TRBJ2-1): EPEVTQTPSHQVTQMGQEVILRCVPISNHLYFYWYRQILGQKVEFLVSFYNNEISEKSEIFDDQFSVERPDGSNFTLKIRSTKLEDSAMYFCALEGYGSYNEQFFGPGTRLTVL.

The chain recombines TRBV7-9 with TRBJ1-1; 8 positions agree with TRBD1. V was clipped by 5 bases and J by 4 bases; unmatched bases: 9. Germline V CDR1 and CDR2: SEHNR, FQNEAQ (reference sequence). This CDR3 spans 15 amino acids. The DNA for the CDR3 is TGTGCCAGCAGCAGAACAGGGGGAGGGGGCACTGAAGCTTTCTTT. Its translation is CASSRTGGGGTEAFF.

V usage is TRBV3-1 (or the pseudogene TRBV3-2) and J usage is TRBJ2-5, with 7 bases fitting TRBD2. The CDR3 length is 14 residues. Germline trimming cut 8 bases from V and 2 bases from J; bases unmatched to any gene: 8. CDR1 and CDR2 from the germline V gene are LGHDT and YNNKEL (reference sequence). The CDR3: CASAPAGRQETQYF. The CDR3, as DNA: TGTGCCAGCGCGCCAGCGGGGCGTCAAGAGACCCAGTACTTC.

This clone was recorded only once. V gene TRBV11-3 combines with J gene TRBJ2-1; TRBD2 might be the D (6 bases). There are 15 residues in the CDR3. The V gene lost 1 base and the J gene lost 3 bases, with 10 bases spanning the gap. In germline, CDR1 is SGHNT, CDR2 YENEEA. The CDR3: CASSLGGGSYNEQFF. Here the CDR3 DNA reads TGTGCCAGCAGCTTAGGTGGGGGGAGCTACAATGAGCAGTTCTTC.